Each of the 14 T cell receptor beta chains below was sequenced from the same sample in a study of spatial heterogeneity in lung cancer. Study results and limitations: Mutation tallies in tumors tracked expanded intratumoral alpha and beta TCR counts.

Time point indicated: sample taken at primary tumor resection. TCRdb analysed the 5' RACE reads with MiXCR anew, one entry per CDR3 protein. In the table there are 15,000 to 20,000 distinct CDR3 sequences, 7% to 8% of which are singletons. These receptors have no known antigen. Sequences were derived from lung tumor tissue, sampled at surgery. These TCRs come from a female donor with early-stage non-small cell lung cancer.

This clonotype was counted many times. This rearrangement joins TRBV15 to TRBJ2-3; D ambiguous. CDR1 LNHNV and CDR2 YYDKDF come from the germline V gene (reference sequence). The V end was cut by 4 bases, the J end by 4 bases, with 9 bases between. This CDR3 contains 13 residues. In nucleotides, the CDR3 is TGTGCCACCAGCAAAGACCCGCCAGATACGCAGTATTTT. Protein product: CATSKDPPDTQYF. Full variable domain (rest looked up from reference TRBV15 and TRBJ2-3): DAMVIQNPRYQVTQFGKPVTLSCSQTLNHNVMYWYQQKSSQAPKLLFHYYDKDFNNEADTPDNFQSRRPNTSFCFLDIRSPGLGDTAMYLCATSKDPPDTQYFGPGTRLTVL.

In this sample, this clonotype turned up many times. The chain couples TRBV18 to TRBJ2-7; maybe TRBD1 (5 bases). The CDR3 has 13 residues. The germline CDR1 and CDR2 sequences are KGHSH and LQKENI. Trimming took 4 bases from V and 2 from J, leaving 9 bases between them. CDR3 protein: CASSRQGPYEQYF. CDR3 nucleotides: TGTGCCAGCTCACGGCAGGGCCCCTACGAGCAGTACTTC.

In nucleotides, the CDR3 is TGTGCCAGCAGCCCCCCGCCGGGCTATGGCTACACCTTC. It yields the protein CASSPPPGYGYTF. This rearrangement joins TRBV7-8 to TRBJ1-2; D is unresolved. The CDR3 loop spans 13 amino acids. CDR1 SGHVS and CDR2 FQNEAQ come from the germline V gene. The germline V and J ends were trimmed by 5 bases and 4 bases, with 11 bases remaining between them. The variable domain in full, completed from reference TRBV7-8 and TRBJ1-2, reads GAGVSQSPRYKVAKRGQDVALRCDPISGHVSLFWYQQALGQGPEFLTYFQNEAQLDKSGLPSDRFFAERPEGSVSTLKIQRTQQEDSAVYLCASSPPPGYGYTFGSGTRLTVV.

The chain has TRBV20-1 and TRBJ2-7; TRBD1 matches at 7 bases. This CDR3 comprises 12 residues. The V and J ends lost 3 bases and 5 bases, in that order; junction bases with no gene match: 4. Germline V gene data show CDR1 as DFQATT and CDR2 as SNEGSKA (reference sequence). Here the CDR3 reads CSASPQGDEQYF. In DNA, the CDR3 is TGCAGTGCTAGCCCCCAGGGGGACGAGCAGTACTTC.

This clonotype was recorded at least ten times. J is TRBJ1-1 and V is TRBV7-9, with 8 nucleotides matching TRBD1. The CDR3 has 13 amino acids. Germline trimming cut 3 bases from V and 3 bases from J; bases unmatched to any gene: 0. CDR1 SEHNR and CDR2 FQNEAQ come from the germline V gene (reference sequence). The CDR3 DNA sequence: TGTGCCAGCAGCTTGGACAGGGACACTGAAGCTTTCTTT. Its translation: CASSLDRDTEAFF. The variable domain in full, with the rest retrieved from reference TRBV7-9 and TRBJ1-1, is DTGVSQNPRHKITKRGQNVTFRCDPISEHNRLYWYRQTLGQGPEFLTYFQNEAQLEKSRLLSDRFSAERPKGSFSTLEIQRTEQGDSAMYLCASSLDRDTEAFFGQGTRLTVV.

The table lists this clonotype with many counts. The J gene is TRBJ2-1, the V gene TRBV3-1, with no clear D. The CDR3 loop spans 12 amino acids. Germline V gene lookup returns CDR1 LGHDT and CDR2 YNNKEL (reference sequence). The V end was cut by 2 bases, the J end by 5 bases, with 4 bases between. DNA for the CDR3: TGTGCCAGCAGCCAATGGGACAATGAGCAGTTCTTC. This codes for CASSQWDNEQFF.

This clonotype was counted ten times or more. This chain links TRBV4-2 with TRBJ1-5; D gene unclear. V was trimmed by 1 base and J by 2 bases, leaving 12 bases between them. Germline V gives CDR1 LGHNA, CDR2 YNFKEQ. The CDR3 runs to 16 residues. The DNA of the CDR3 is TGTGCCAGCAGCCAAGTTGGAGGGAGTGGCAATCAGCCCCAGCATTTT. Protein sequence: CASSQVGGSGNQPQHF.

For this clonotype: This sequence may be a read error, since a much larger clone differs from it by one base. The chain combines TRBV7-2 with TRBJ1-1, with TRBD1 matching 7 bases. Unmatched junction bases numbered 9, after V lost 3 bases and J lost 5 bases. The CDR3 totals 15 residues. Germline assignment: CDR1 SGHTA and CDR2 FQGNSA. The CDR3 protein is CASSFDRALRTEAFF. In DNA, the CDR3 is TGTGCCAGCAGCTTCGACAGGGCTTTGAGAACTGAAGCTTTCTTT.

This clonotype is categorized as medium-sized (0.01 to 0.1%). V gene TRBV5-1 combines with J gene TRBJ1-4; D gene ambiguous. Germline assignment: CDR1 SGHRS and CDR2 YFSETQ. Trimming shortened V by 4 bases and J by 6 bases, and 13 bases separated the two germline ends. CDR3 length: 14 residues. The DNA for the CDR3 is TGCGCCAGCAGCCGTATAAGGCCGGATGAAAAACTGTTTTTT. Amino acid sequence: CASSRIRPDEKLFF.

This chain connects TRBV20-1 to TRBJ1-1; maybe TRBD1 (5 bases). Deletions cut 2 bases from V and 0 bases from J, with 7 bases between. The CDR3 covers 13 residues. Looked up from germline, CDR1 is DFQATT and CDR2 is SNEGSKA (reference sequence). CDR3 residues: CSARRGMNTEAFF. CDR3 nucleotide sequence: TGCAGTGCTAGAAGGGGAATGAACACTGAAGCTTTCTTT.

This clonotype has at least ten counts. V is TRBV28 and J is TRBJ1-6; 10 bases fit TRBD1. V lost 5 bases, J lost 9 bases, and 16 bases stayed unmatched. From germline, CDR1 is MDHEN and CDR2 SYDVKM. The CDR3 length is 18 residues. The CDR3 DNA reads as TGTGCCAGCAGTCCAACGACAGGGGGCTCCAAGCCGGGTTCACCCCTCCACTTT. Translation: CASSPTTGGSKPGSPLHF.

In this sample, this clonotype turned up many times. V usage is TRBV5-1 and J usage is TRBJ2-6; 9 bases agree with TRBD1. Germline CDR1 is SGHRS and CDR2 is YFSETQ. The V segment lost 4 bases and the J segment 4 bases; nucleotides outside the gene matches: 12. The CDR3 runs to 18 residues. The CDR3 sequence is CASSPRTGAPGGANVLTF. CDR3 sequence (DNA): TGCGCCAGCAGCCCGCGGACAGGGGCCCCGGGAGGGGCCAACGTCCTGACTTTC.

At least ten counts were recorded for this clonotype. The genes are TRBV7-2 and TRBJ2-7, with D hard to call. The CDR3 sequence is 13 residues long. From germline, CDR1 is SGHTA and CDR2 FQGNSA. Trimming stripped 5 bases from V and 3 bases from J, with 11 bases between. CDR3 coding DNA: TGTGCCAGCAGCCAATCCCCCGACTACGAGCAGTACTTC. Its translation: CASSQSPDYEQYF.

In this sample, this clonotype turned up many times. Here the CDR3 reads CASRDLANEKLFF. The CDR3 bases are TGCGCCAGCAGGGACCTGGCTAATGAAAAACTGTTTTTT. The rearrangement joins TRBV5-1 to TRBJ1-4; D uncertain. The CDR3 loop spans 13 amino acids. The germline V gene encodes CDR1 SGHRS and CDR2 YFSETQ. Trimming cost V 5 bases and J 3 bases, with 8 bases left between them.